The rows below give T cell receptor beta chains drawn from one sample of a study of control samples from healthy donors and cancer patients. Data came from immunoSEQ multiplex PCR; TCRdb stores just in-frame clones and leaves some out. The profile shows 88,000 or so clones, around 94% of them singletons. Sequenced input: blood. The receptors shown here come from a woman younger than 35 in good health. The CDR3 runs from the conserved cysteine through the conserved F or W. D genes are given only for firm matches. Clone size is shown for a subset of rows, as once, few, many or a class of expanded clone.

size,V,D,J,CDR3,DNA
NA,TRBV2,NA,TRBJ2-1,CASREDGNEQFF,TGTGCCAGCAGGGAAGACGGCAATGAGCAGTTCTTC
NA,TRBV6-4,TRBD1,TRBJ1-2,CASKRTGDGYTF,TGTGCCAGCAAACGAACAGGGGACGGCTACACCTTC
NA,TRBV7-3,NA,TRBJ1-3,CASSSPETDGNTIYF,TGTGCCAGCAGCTCCCCCGAGACAGATGGAAACACCATATATTTT
NA,TRBV5-4,NA,TRBJ1-1,CASSLNGAEAFF,TGTGCCAGCAGCTTGAACGGAGCTGAAGCTTTCTTT
NA,TRBV7-8,NA,TRBJ1-6,CASSRNDSPLHF,TGTGCCAGCAGCCGCAATGATTCACCCCTCCACTTT
few,TRBV19,NA,TRBJ1-6,CASSDGATYNSPLHF,TGTGCCAGTAGCGATGGAGCTACCTATAATTCACCCCTCCACTTT
few,TRBV25-1,NA,TRBJ2-1,CASSMGLPRLEDYNEQFF,TGTGCCAGCAGTATGGGGCTTCCACGGCTAGAAGATTACAATGAGCAGTTCTTC
NA,TRBV7-9,TRBD2,TRBJ2-2,CASSSSSGRGTGELFF,TGTGCCAGCAGCTCGTCTAGCGGGAGAGGGACCGGGGAGCTGTTTTTT
NA,TRBV29-1,TRBD1,TRBJ2-2,CSAGQGLEELFF,TGCAGCGCAGGACAGGGCTTGGAGGAGCTGTTTTTT
NA,TRBV28,TRBD2,TRBJ2-7,CASSLGRGVEQYF,TGTGCCAGCAGTTTAGGGCGGGGGGTCGAGCAGTACTTC
NA,TRBV28,NA,TRBJ1-2,CASSSYIRPGYTF,TGTGCCAGCAGCTCGTACATCCGCCCCGGCTACACCTTC
NA,TRBV6-1,TRBD2,TRBJ2-5,CASSEAWGLANGETQYF,TGTGCCAGCAGTGAAGCGTGGGGACTAGCGAACGGGGAGACCCAGTACTTC
NA,TRBV2,TRBD1,TRBJ1-1,CASSPTDRVNTEAFF,TGTGCCAGCAGTCCAACGGACAGGGTGAACACTGAAGCTTTCTTT
NA,TRBV28,NA,TRBJ2-5,CASSLSGGPSSETQYF,TGTGCCAGCAGTTTATCCGGGGGGCCGTCCTCAGAGACCCAGTACTTC
NA,TRBV28,TRBD1,TRBJ1-5,CASSPRGTGGNQPQHF,TGTGCCAGCTCCCCCCGGGGGACAGGAGGAAATCAGCCCCAGCATTTT
NA,TRBV29-1,NA,TRBJ1-1,CSVGRRGDSRMNTEAFF,TGCAGCGTTGGCCGACGGGGTGATAGCCGAATGAACACTGAAGCTTTCTTT
NA,TRBV6-5,NA,TRBJ1-2,CASNTGRPPYGYTF,TGTGCCAGCAACACAGGGAGACCCCCTTATGGCTACACCTTC
NA,TRBV4-2,NA,TRBJ2-1,CASSQAPTGSGEQFF,TGTGCCAGCAGCCAAGCTCCCACGGGTAGTGGTGAGCAGTTCTTC
NA,TRBV9,TRBD2,TRBJ2-4,CASSVTSGSRDIQYF,TGTGCCAGCAGCGTAACCAGCGGGAGTAGGGACATTCAGTACTTC
NA,TRBV5-6,NA,TRBJ2-1,CASTWEADNEQFF,TGTGCCAGTACGTGGGAGGCCGACAATGAGCAGTTCTTC
NA,TRBV18,NA,TRBJ2-1,CASSPRQTSSNNEQFF,TGTGCCAGCTCACCAAGGCAGACGTCCTCTAACAATGAGCAGTTCTTC
NA,TRBV6-4,TRBD2,TRBJ2-3,CASSDTGTTSDTQYF,TGTGCCAGCAGTGACACCGGGACTACTTCAGATACGCAGTATTTT
NA,TRBV6-4,TRBD2,TRBJ2-1,CASSASGTSLINEQFF,TGTGCCAGCAGTGCGTCCGGGACTAGCCTGATTAATGAGCAGTTCTTC
NA,TRBV9,NA,TRBJ2-2,CASSVESVYTGELFF,TGTGCCAGCAGCGTAGAGTCAGTTTACACCGGGGAGCTGTTTTTT
NA,TRBV6-5,NA,TRBJ2-2,CATRKTGLGELFF,TGTGCCACCCGAAAGACCGGATTGGGGGAGCTGTTTTTT
NA,TRBV11-2,NA,TRBJ2-7,CASSWGTYEQYF,TGTGCCAGCAGCTGGGGGACCTACGAGCAGTACTTC
NA,TRBV11-2,TRBD1,TRBJ2-7,CASSLGQGITYEQYF,TGTGCCAGCAGCTTGGGACAGGGAATTACCTACGAGCAGTACTTC
NA,TRBV5-1,NA,TRBJ2-3,CASSVGGLNEDTQYF,TGCGCCAGCAGCGTAGGGGGGCTTAATGAAGATACGCAGTATTTT
NA,TRBV6-5,NA,TRBJ1-3,CASGRDTSGNTIYF,TGTGCCAGCGGCCGGGACACCTCTGGAAACACCATATATTTT
NA,TRBV6-5,NA,TRBJ1-3,CASSAPGLPGNTIYF,TGTGCCAGCAGCGCGCCGGGTCTACCTGGAAACACCATATATTTT
NA,TRBV5-6,TRBD1,TRBJ1-5,CASSLQTGARDSNQPQHF,TGTGCCAGCAGCTTACAAACAGGGGCTAGGGATAGCAATCAGCCCCAGCATTTT
NA,TRBV4-3,TRBD1,TRBJ2-5,CASSQDLTGGLETQYF,TGCGCCAGCAGCCAAGATTTGACAGGGGGCCTGGAGACCCAGTACTTC
NA,TRBV27,NA,TRBJ1-2,CASSLFPTANYGYTF,TGTGCCAGCAGTTTATTTCCGACGGCGAACTATGGCTACACCTTC
NA,TRBV7-9,TRBD1,TRBJ1-4,CASSSTGTVYEKLFF,TGTGCCAGCAGCTCAACCGGGACAGTCTATGAAAAACTGTTTTTT
NA,TRBV6-4,NA,TRBJ2-3,CASSDSTTDTQYF,TGTGCCAGCAGTGACTCGACTACAGATACGCAGTATTTT
NA,TRBV2,NA,TRBJ1-5,CASIPQGPQPQHF,TGTGCCAGCATCCCTCAGGGACCTCAGCCCCAGCATTTT
NA,TRBV25-1,TRBD1,TRBJ1-6,CASKQGTSYNSPLHF,TGTGCCAGTAAACAGGGGACATCCTATAATTCACCCCTCCACTTT
NA,TRBV11-2,NA,TRBJ2-3,CASSDTDTQYF,TGTGCCAGCAGCGACACAGATACGCAGTATTTT
NA,TRBV7-6,TRBD1,TRBJ2-7,CASSLTGAYEQYF,TGTGCCAGCAGCTTGACAGGGGCCTACGAGCAGTACTTC
NA,TRBV27,NA,TRBJ2-7,CASSLHGGMSYEQYF,TGTGCCAGCAGTTTACATGGGGGGATGTCCTACGAGCAGTACTTC
NA,TRBV27,NA,TRBJ1-2,CASSLLGGAYYGYTF,TGTGCCAGCAGTTTACTCGGGGGCGCGTACTATGGCTACACCTTC
NA,TRBV25-1,NA,TRBJ1-2,CASSRPGGGANYGYTF,TGTGCCAGCAGTCGTCCTGGTGGGGGCGCGAACTATGGCTACACCTTC
NA,TRBV7-9,TRBD1,TRBJ2-5,CASSFVTGGGETQYF,TGTGCCAGCAGCTTTGTGACAGGGGGCGGAGAGACCCAGTACTTC
NA,TRBV27,TRBD1,TRBJ2-7,CASSPTGGGYEQYF,TGTGCCAGCAGTCCGACAGGGGGTGGATACGAGCAGTACTTC
NA,TRBV28,NA,TRBJ1-1,CASSEGRWNTEAFF,TGTGCCAGCAGTGAGGGCAGATGGAACACTGAAGCTTTCTTT
NA,TRBV19,NA,TRBJ1-5,CASSIVGPSNQPQHF,TGTGCCAGTAGTATTGTAGGGCCCAGCAATCAGCCCCAGCATTTT
NA,TRBV28,NA,TRBJ1-5,CASSPRVGVVYQPQHF,TGTGCCAGCAGCCCCCGAGTAGGTGTAGTGTATCAGCCCCAGCATTTT
NA,TRBV28,NA,TRBJ1-2,CASSREPLYGYTF,TGTGCCAGCAGCCGCGAGCCCTTGTATGGCTACACCTTC
NA,TRBV7-9,NA,TRBJ1-2,CASSLSAVSNYGYTF,TGTGCCAGCAGCTTATCGGCAGTCTCTAACTATGGCTACACCTTC
NA,TRBV10-3,NA,TRBJ2-3,CAISESIVVSSTDTQYF,TGTGCCATCAGTGAGTCGATTGTGGTCAGCAGCACAGATACGCAGTATTTT
NA,TRBV19,NA,TRBJ1-5,CASSSNSNQPQHF,TGTGCCAGTAGTAGCAATAGCAATCAGCCCCAGCATTTT
NA,TRBV28,TRBD2,TRBJ2-7,CAHRRSPGLAGPETYEQYF,TGTGCCCACAGGAGAAGTCCGGGACTAGCGGGACCGGAAACCTACGAGCAGTACTTC
NA,TRBV9,NA,TRBJ2-1,CASSVGTGNYNEQFF,TGTGCCAGCAGCGTAGGCACAGGTAACTACAATGAGCAGTTCTTC